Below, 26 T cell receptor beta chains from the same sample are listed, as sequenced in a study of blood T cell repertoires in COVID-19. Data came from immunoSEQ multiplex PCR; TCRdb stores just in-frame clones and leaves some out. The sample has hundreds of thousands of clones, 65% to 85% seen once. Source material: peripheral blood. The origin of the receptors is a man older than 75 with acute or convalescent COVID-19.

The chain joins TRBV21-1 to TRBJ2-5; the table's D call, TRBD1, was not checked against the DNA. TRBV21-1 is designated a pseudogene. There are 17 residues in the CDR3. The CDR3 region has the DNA TGTGCCAGCAGCCCTCCCGGGACAGGAGCCAATAAAGAGACCCAGTACTTC. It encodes CASSPPGTGANKETQYF.

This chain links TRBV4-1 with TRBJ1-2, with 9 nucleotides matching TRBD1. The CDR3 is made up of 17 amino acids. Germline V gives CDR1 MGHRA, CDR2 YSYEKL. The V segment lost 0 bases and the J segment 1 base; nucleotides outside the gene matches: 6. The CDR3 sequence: CASSQDPPDRGNYGYTF. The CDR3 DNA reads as TGCGCCAGCAGCCAAGATCCCCCGGACAGGGGTAACTATGGCTACACCTTC.

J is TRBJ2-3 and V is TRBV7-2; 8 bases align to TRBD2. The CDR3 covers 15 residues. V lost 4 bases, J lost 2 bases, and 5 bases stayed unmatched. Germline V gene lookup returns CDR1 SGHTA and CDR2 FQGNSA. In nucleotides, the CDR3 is TGTGCCAGCAGCTCCCAGCGGGGGATCACAGATACGCAGTATTTT. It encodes CASSSQRGITDTQYF.

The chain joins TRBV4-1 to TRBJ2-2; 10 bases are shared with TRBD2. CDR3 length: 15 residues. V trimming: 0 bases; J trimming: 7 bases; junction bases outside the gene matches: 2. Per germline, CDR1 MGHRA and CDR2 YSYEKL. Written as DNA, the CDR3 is TGCGCCAGCAGCCAAGATGAGCGGGGGGGCGGGGAGCTGTTTTTT. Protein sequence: CASSQDERGGGELFF.

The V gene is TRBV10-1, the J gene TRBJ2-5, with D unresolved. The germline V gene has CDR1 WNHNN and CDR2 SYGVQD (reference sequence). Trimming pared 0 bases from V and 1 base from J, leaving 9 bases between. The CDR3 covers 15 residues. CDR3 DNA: TGCGCCAGCAGTGAGTCTTATGCGTCCCAAGAGACCCAGTACTTC. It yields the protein CASSESYASQETQYF.

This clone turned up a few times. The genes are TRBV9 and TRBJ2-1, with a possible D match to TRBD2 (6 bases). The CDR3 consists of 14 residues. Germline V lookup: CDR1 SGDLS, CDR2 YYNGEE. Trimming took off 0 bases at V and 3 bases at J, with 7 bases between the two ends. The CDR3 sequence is CASSVGDFYNEQFF. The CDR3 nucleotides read TGTGCCAGCAGCGTAGGGGACTTCTACAATGAGCAGTTCTTC.

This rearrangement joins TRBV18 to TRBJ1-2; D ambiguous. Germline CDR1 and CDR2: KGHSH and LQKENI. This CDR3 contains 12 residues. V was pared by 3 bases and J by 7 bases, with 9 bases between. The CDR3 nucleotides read TGTGCCAGCTCACCTTCGGTCTCTGGCTACACCTTC. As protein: CASSPSVSGYTF.

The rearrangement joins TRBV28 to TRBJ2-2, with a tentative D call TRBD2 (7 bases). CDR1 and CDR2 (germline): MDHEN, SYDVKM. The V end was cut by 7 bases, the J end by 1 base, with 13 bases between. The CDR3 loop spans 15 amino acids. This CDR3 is CASKFGGLNTGELFF. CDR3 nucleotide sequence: TGTGCCAGCAAGTTCGGGGGGCTGAACACCGGGGAGCTGTTTTTT.

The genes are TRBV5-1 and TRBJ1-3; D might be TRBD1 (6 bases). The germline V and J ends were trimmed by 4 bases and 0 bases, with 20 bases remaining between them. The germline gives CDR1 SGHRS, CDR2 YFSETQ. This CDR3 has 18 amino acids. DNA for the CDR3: TGCGCCAGCAGCCAGCGACAGGTCCAGCCTTACTCTGGAAACACCATATATTTT. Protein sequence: CASSQRQVQPYSGNTIYF. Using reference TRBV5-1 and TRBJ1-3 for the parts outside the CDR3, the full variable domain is KAGVTQTPRYLIKTRGQQVTLSCSPISGHRSVSWYQQTPGQGLQFLFEYFSETQRNKGNFPGRFSGRQFSNSRSEMNVSTLELGDSALYLCASSQRQVQPYSGNTIYFGEGSWLTVV.

CDR3 DNA: TGTGCCAGCAGATTACAGGGGAACACTGAAGCTTTCTTT. This translates into CASRLQGNTEAFF. The chain uses TRBV12-3 or TRBV12-4 and TRBJ1-1; D is possibly TRBD1 (6 bases). V dropped 6 bases and J dropped 1 base, with 9 bases sitting between them. The CDR3 extends over 13 amino acids.

CDR3 loop: CASSERDRELDTQYF. In nucleotides, the CDR3 is TGTGCCAGCAGTGAAAGGGACAGAGAGCTTGATACGCAGTATTTT. This sequence joins TRBV6-1 and TRBJ2-3; TRBD1 matches 7 bases. From germline, CDR1 is MNHNS and CDR2 SASEGT. There are 15 residues in the CDR3. V trimming: 2 bases; J trimming: 6 bases; junction bases outside the gene matches: 8.

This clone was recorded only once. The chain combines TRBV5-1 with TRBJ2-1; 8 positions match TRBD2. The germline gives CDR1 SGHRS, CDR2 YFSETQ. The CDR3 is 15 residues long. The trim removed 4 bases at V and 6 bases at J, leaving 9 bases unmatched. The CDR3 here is CASSETTTSANEQFF. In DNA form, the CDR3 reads TGCGCCAGCAGCGAAACAACGACTAGCGCCAATGAGCAGTTCTTC.

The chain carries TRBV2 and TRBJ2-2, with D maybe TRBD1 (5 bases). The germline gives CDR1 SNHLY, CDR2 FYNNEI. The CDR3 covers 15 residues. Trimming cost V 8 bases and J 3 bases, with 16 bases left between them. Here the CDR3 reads CASVRDPVDTGELFF. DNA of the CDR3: TGTGCCAGCGTCAGGGATCCTGTTGACACCGGGGAGCTGTTTTTT. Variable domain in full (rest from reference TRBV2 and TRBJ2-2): EPEVTQTPSHQVTQMGQEVILRCVPISNHLYFYWYRQILGQKVEFLVSFYNNEISEKSEIFDDQFSVERPDGSNFTLKIRSTKLEDSAMYFCASVRDPVDTGELFFGEGSRLTVL.

The CDR3 coding sequence is TGCGCCAGCAGCTTACAGGGCCGTGGCTACACCTTC. As protein: CASSLQGRGYTF. The V call is TRBV5-1, the J call TRBJ1-2, with a possible D match to TRBD1 (6 bases). The CDR3 loop spans 12 amino acids. Trimming stripped 2 bases from V and 7 bases from J, with 9 bases between. From germline, CDR1 is SGHRS and CDR2 YFSETQ.

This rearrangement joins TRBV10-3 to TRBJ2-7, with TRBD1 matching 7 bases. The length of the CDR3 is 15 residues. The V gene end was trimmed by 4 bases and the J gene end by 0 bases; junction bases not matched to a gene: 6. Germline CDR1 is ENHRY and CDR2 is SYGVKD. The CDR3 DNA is TGTGCCATCAGTGGTGGGACAGTTAACTCCTACGAGCAGTACTTC. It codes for CAISGGTVNSYEQYF.

The CDR3 DNA reads as TGCGCCAGCAAGTCGGACACTGCAGGTGAGCAGTTCTTC. This translates into CASKSDTAGEQFF. The V call is TRBV5-1, the J call TRBJ2-1; tentative D call: TRBD1 (5 bases). This CDR3 has 13 amino acids. The V gene lost 6 bases and the J gene lost 9 bases, with 16 bases spanning the gap. From germline, CDR1 is SGHRS and CDR2 YFSETQ.

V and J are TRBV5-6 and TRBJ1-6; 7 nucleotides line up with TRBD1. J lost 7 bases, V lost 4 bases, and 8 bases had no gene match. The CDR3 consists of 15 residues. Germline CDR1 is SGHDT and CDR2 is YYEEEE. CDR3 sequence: CASSMTGNLNSPLHF. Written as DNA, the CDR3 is TGTGCCAGCAGCATGACAGGGAACTTGAATTCACCCCTCCACTTT. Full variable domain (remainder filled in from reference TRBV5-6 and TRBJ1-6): DAGVTQSPTHLIKTRGQQVTLRCSPKSGHDTVSWYQQALGQGPQFIFQYYEEEERQRGNFPDRFSGHQFPNYSSELNVNALLLGDSALYLCASSMTGNLNSPLHFGNGTRLTVT.

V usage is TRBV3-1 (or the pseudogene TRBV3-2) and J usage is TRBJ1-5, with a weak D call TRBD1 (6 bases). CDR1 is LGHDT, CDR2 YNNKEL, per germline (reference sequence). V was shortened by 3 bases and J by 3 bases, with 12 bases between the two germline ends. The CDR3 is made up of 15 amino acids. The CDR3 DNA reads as TGTGCCAGCAGCCACGGGACACCCTCCAATCAGCCCCAGCATTTT. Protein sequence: CASSHGTPSNQPQHF.

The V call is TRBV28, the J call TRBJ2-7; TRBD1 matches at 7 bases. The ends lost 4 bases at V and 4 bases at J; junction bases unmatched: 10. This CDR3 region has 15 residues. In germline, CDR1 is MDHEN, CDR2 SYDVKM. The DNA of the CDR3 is TGTGCCAGCAGTTCACCCCGGGGACAGCAATACGAGCAGTACTTC. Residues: CASSSPRGQQYEQYF.

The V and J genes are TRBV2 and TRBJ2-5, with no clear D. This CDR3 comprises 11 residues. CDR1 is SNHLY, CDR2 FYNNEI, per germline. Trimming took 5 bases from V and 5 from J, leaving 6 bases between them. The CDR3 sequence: CASSFVETQYF. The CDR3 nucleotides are TGTGCCAGCAGTTTCGTGGAGACCCAGTACTTC.

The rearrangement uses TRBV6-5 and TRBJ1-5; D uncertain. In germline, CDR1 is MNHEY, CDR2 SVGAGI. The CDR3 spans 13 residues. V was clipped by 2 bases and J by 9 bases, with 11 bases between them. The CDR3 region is CASSYRRAGPQHF. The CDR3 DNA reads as TGTGCCAGCAGTTACCGGCGGGCCGGGCCCCAGCATTTT.

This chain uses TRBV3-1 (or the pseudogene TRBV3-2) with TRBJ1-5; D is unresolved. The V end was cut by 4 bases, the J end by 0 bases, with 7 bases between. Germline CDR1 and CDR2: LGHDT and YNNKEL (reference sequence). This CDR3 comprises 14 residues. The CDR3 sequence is CASSPRGSNQPQHF. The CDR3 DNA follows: TGTGCCAGCAGCCCGCGAGGTAGCAATCAGCCCCAGCATTTT.

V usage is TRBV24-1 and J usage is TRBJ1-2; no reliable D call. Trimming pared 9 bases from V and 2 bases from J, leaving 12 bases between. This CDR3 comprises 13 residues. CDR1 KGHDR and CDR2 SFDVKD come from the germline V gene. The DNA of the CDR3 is TGTGCCACCTCCAGAGACTCGAACTATGGCTACACCTTC. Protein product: CATSRDSNYGYTF.

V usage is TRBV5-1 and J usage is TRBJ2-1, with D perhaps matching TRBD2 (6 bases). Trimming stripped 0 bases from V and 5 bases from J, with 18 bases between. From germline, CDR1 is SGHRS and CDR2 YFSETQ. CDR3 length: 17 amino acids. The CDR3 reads CASSLGFSRDRHNEQFF. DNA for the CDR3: TGCGCCAGCAGCTTGGGGTTCTCGCGGGACCGGCACAATGAGCAGTTCTTC.

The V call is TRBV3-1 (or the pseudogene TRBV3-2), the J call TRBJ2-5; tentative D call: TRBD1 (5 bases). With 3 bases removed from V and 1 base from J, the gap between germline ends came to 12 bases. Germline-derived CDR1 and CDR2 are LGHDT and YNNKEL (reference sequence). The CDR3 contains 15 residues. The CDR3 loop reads CASSHYRQGQETQYF. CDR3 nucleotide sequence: TGTGCCAGCAGCCATTATCGGCAGGGCCAAGAGACCCAGTACTTC.

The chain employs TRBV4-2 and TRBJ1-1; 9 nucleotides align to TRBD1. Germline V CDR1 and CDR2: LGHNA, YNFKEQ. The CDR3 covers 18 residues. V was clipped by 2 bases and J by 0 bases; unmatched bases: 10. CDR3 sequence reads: CASSQPAGTGFMNTEAFF. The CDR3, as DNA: TGTGCCAGCAGCCAACCGGCCGGGACAGGGTTTATGAACACTGAAGCTTTCTTT.